There are a few counts of the clone carrying this TCR beta chain. These data come from a study of T-cell memory formation after mild COVID-19. TCRdb itself ran the 5' RACE reads through MiXCR, one entry per CDR3 protein. The sample includes hundreds of thousands of distinct CDR3 sequences, less than 25% of them seen just once. With 10 bases clipped from V and 7 bases from J, the junction kept 10 bases outside the gene matches. CDR1 is SNHLY and CDR2 is FYNNEI in the germline V gene. CDR3 length: 13 residues. This clonotype originated in an adult woman who had mild COVID-19 (a few samples of this study predate the infection). Cell type and time point are not known. The sample taken for sequencing was PBMCs or a T cell subset sorted from them (not recorded which). The genes are TRBV2 and TRBJ2-1; 7 bases line up with TRBD2. The CDR3 nucleotides read TGTGCCAACAACGGCCTAGCGGATAATGAGCAGTTCTTC. Translating it yields CANNGLADNEQFF.